The 31 T cell receptor beta chains below all came from one sample that was sequenced in a study of T cells in Graves' hyperthyroidism and ophthalmopathy (dated by TCRdb to between 2018 and 2020). The library came from multiplex PCR. Data came from an Illumina HiSeq 2000. Amplification of TCR beta CDR3 regions was carried out from RNA transcripts. The first round of RT-PCR for the TCR CDR3 was performed with the HTBI primer set and the Qiagen OneStep RT-PCR kit. The public reads were reanalyzed by TCRdb: fastp trimming at Q25, MiXCR alignment, in-frame beta chains only. Entries are consolidated by CDR3 protein sequence, retaining the most common genes and DNA. The sample has more than 300,000 distinct CDR3 sequences on record, approximately 15% of them singletons. Jointly, the top ten make up approximately 11% of the sample. Specimen: blood. The receptors come from a woman between 55 and 75 years old with Graves' hyperthyroidism.

The rearrangement links TRBV11-2 to TRBJ2-1; TRBD2 matches at 7 bases. V trimming: 6 bases; J trimming: 1 base; junction bases outside the gene matches: 12. This CDR3 region has 17 residues. Per the germline V gene, CDR1 is SGHAT and CDR2 is FQNNGV. In DNA, the CDR3 is TGTGCCAGCAGTAATGACTTGGGACTACCATCCTACAATGAGCAGTTCTTC. Residues: CASSNDLGLPSYNEQFF.

Only a few counts were recorded for this clonotype. V and J are TRBV6-1 and TRBJ2-4, with D possibly matching TRBD2 (6 bases). Trimming removed 8 bases at V and 15 bases at J, with 17 bases between. This CDR3 has 11 amino acids. CDR1 MNHNS and CDR2 SASEGT come from the germline V gene. This CDR3 is CASEGRHGGYF. CDR3 coding DNA: TGTGCCAGCGAAGGACGGCACGGGGGGTACTTC.

The sample holds many counts of this clonotype. This chain joins TRBV7-2 and TRBJ2-5, with a possible D match to TRBD2 (6 bases). Germline V gives CDR1 SGHTA, CDR2 FQGNSA. V was clipped by 8 bases and J by 5 bases, with 18 bases between them. This CDR3 spans 14 amino acids. CDR3 protein: CASRLGASGETQYF. Written as DNA, the CDR3 is TGTGCCAGCCGACTAGGTGCGAGCGGGGAGACCCAGTACTTC.

This clonotype was counted a few times. This rearrangement joins TRBV9 to TRBJ2-2, with D unresolved. The CDR3 has 14 amino acids. CDR1 is SGDLS, CDR2 YYNGEE, per germline. Trimming shortened V by 3 bases and J by 0 bases, and 6 bases separated the two germline ends. This CDR3 is CASSAAANTGELFF. The CDR3 DNA follows: TGTGCCAGCAGCGCGGCTGCGAACACCGGGGAGCTGTTTTTT.

This clonotype was counted only a few times. The chain employs TRBV11-2 and TRBJ2-1; no clear D. This CDR3 is 12 amino acids long. Deletions cut 5 bases from V and 16 bases from J, with 18 bases between. CDR1 and CDR2 (germline): SGHAT, FQNNGV. The chain's CDR3 is CASSGRKYLRFF. The DNA for the CDR3 is TGTGCCAGCAGCGGCAGGAAGTATCTTCGATTCTTC.

In its sample, this clonotype was seen many times. The chain uses TRBV7-9 and TRBJ2-1, with TRBD1 matching over 7 bases. In germline, CDR1 is SEHNR, CDR2 FQNEAQ (reference sequence). This CDR3 comprises 14 residues. The J segment lost 1 base and the V segment lost 4 bases, leaving 1 base of the junction unmatched. For the CDR3, the DNA is TGTGCCAGCAGCTCGGGACAGTCCTACAATGAGCAGTTCTTC. The encoded protein is CASSSGQSYNEQFF.

This clonotype was detected ten times or more. The chain has TRBV5-1 and TRBJ1-4; possibly TRBD1 for D (5 bases). V lost 4 bases to trimming and J lost 6 bases, with 10 bases between them. The germline V gene encodes CDR1 SGHRS and CDR2 YFSETQ. CDR3 size: 13 residues. The CDR3 here is CASSRGRHEKLFF. The CDR3 nucleotides are TGCGCCAGCAGCAGGGGACGGCATGAAAAACTGTTTTTT.

This clonotype was seen a few times. This rearrangement joins TRBV4-2 to TRBJ2-1; TRBD2 matches 10 bases. Germline trimming cut 4 bases from V and 9 bases from J; bases unmatched to any gene: 6. Per the germline V gene, CDR1 is LGHNA and CDR2 is YNFKEQ. This CDR3 comprises 14 residues. The CDR3 coding sequence is TGTGCCAGCAGCCCCTCTAGCGGGAGACTTGAGCAGTTCTTC. Protein sequence: CASSPSSGRLEQFF.

As for this clonotype: Possible read error: a much larger clone is one base away. CDR3 loop: CASSFTTTGELFF. For the CDR3, the DNA is TGTGCCAGCAGCTTCACGACCACCGGGGAGCTGTTTTTT. This chain connects TRBV11-3 to TRBJ2-2; no clear D. V was clipped by 3 bases and J by 4 bases, with 6 bases between them. The CDR3 totals 13 residues. Germline V gene lookup returns CDR1 SGHNT and CDR2 YENEEA.

This clonotype has a count of ten or more. The chain joins TRBV18 to TRBJ2-7, with no clear D. Germline-derived CDR1 and CDR2 are KGHSH and LQKENI. This CDR3 has 14 residues. Trimming removed 0 bases from V and 6 bases from J, with 12 bases in between. CDR3 nucleotide sequence: TGTGCCAGCTCACCACCGCTTCGAGTCTCCGAGCAGTACTTC. Protein: CASSPPLRVSEQYF.

This clonotype was found many times. The chain links TRBV6-1 to TRBJ2-5; D possibly corresponds to TRBD2 (5 bases). CDR1 is MNHNS and CDR2 is SASEGT in the germline V gene. CDR3 length equals 14 residues. Trimming removed 5 bases at V and 0 bases at J, with 10 bases between. CDR3 amino acids: CASSTAAYQETQYF. The CDR3 nucleotides are TGTGCCAGCAGTACAGCGGCGTACCAAGAGACCCAGTACTTC.

The sample holds a few counts of this clonotype. The chain carries TRBV27 and TRBJ1-3, with D perhaps matching TRBD1 (6 bases). CDR3 length: 17 amino acids. Germline-derived CDR1 and CDR2 are MNHEY and SMNVEV (reference sequence). V lost 5 bases to trimming and J lost 4 bases, with 21 bases between them. CDR3 in DNA: TGTGCCAGCAGTCCCTTCGGGGGGCCTCGGGGAGGAAACACCATATATTTT. Amino acid sequence: CASSPFGGPRGGNTIYF.

This clonotype was seen at least ten times. The gene calls are TRBV11-2 and TRBJ2-3; 13 bases are shared with TRBD2. The CDR3 extends over 15 amino acids. Germline-derived CDR1 and CDR2 are SGHAT and FQNNGV. J was trimmed by 4 bases and V by 3 bases; bases with no gene match: 1. This chain's CDR3 is CASSFGLAGADTQYF. The CDR3 DNA is TGTGCCAGCAGCTTTGGACTAGCGGGAGCAGATACGCAGTATTTT.

This clonotype was seen at least ten times. V gene TRBV18 combines with J gene TRBJ2-7, with 7 bases that match TRBD1. The V gene end was trimmed by 3 bases and the J gene end by 5 bases; junction bases not matched to a gene: 4. The length of the CDR3 is 13 residues. The germline V gene encodes CDR1 KGHSH and CDR2 LQKENI. The chain's CDR3 is CASSPTGVDEQYF. In nucleotides, the CDR3 is TGTGCCAGCTCACCCACAGGGGTCGACGAGCAGTACTTC.

This clonotype was found a few times. The CDR3 DNA reads as TGTGCCAGCAGCTCGTCAGGGGGCCCGCGGAACACTGAAGCTTTCTTT. Amino acid sequence: CASSSSGGPRNTEAFF. The rearrangement links TRBV7-9 to TRBJ1-1; 8 bases match TRBD1. V was pared by 4 bases and J by 1 base, with 8 bases of the junction left unmatched. The CDR3 covers 16 residues. Germline-derived CDR1 and CDR2 are SEHNR and FQNEAQ (reference sequence).

This clonotype appeared many times. The gene calls are TRBV30 and TRBJ1-4; 7 bases map to TRBD1. The CDR3 runs 14 residues. The germline V gene has CDR1 GTSNPN and CDR2 SVGIG (reference sequence). The J segment lost 8 bases and the V segment lost 0 bases, leaving 6 bases of the junction unmatched. The CDR3 spells CAWSVRGLWEKLFF. In nucleotides, the CDR3 is TGTGCCTGGAGTGTAAGGGGGCTATGGGAAAAACTGTTTTTT.

This clonotype occurred many times. V gene TRBV20-1 combines with J gene TRBJ2-7; D is possibly TRBD1 or TRBD2 (5 bases each). CDR1 and CDR2 (germline): DFQATT, SNEGSKA (reference sequence). The V end lost 6 bases, the J end lost 0 bases, and 12 bases lay between the germline ends. The CDR3 runs to 13 residues. For the CDR3, the DNA is TGCAGTGCCATGGGGCGGGCCTCCTACGAGCAGTACTTC. It specifies CSAMGRASYEQYF.

This clonotype was seen a few times. This chain connects TRBV14 to TRBJ2-7, with a weak D call TRBD2 (5 bases). V gave up 3 bases and J gave up 0 bases, with 9 bases separating them. The germline V gene encodes CDR1 SGHDN and CDR2 FVKESK. The CDR3 covers 14 residues. CDR3 amino acids: CASSQIRDSYEQYF. CDR3 DNA sequence: TGTGCCAGCAGCCAGATCCGGGACTCCTACGAGCAGTACTTC.

This clonotype was seen at least ten times. This sequence joins TRBV11-2 and TRBJ2-5, with a weak D call TRBD2 (5 bases). From germline, CDR1 is SGHAT and CDR2 FQNNGV. The CDR3 runs to 15 residues. V gave up 5 bases and J gave up 1 base, with 14 bases separating them. The CDR3 sequence: CASSVLFAGQETQYF. DNA of the CDR3: TGTGCCAGCAGCGTACTATTTGCGGGCCAAGAGACCCAGTACTTC.

This clonotype was seen a few times. The chain carries TRBV4-1 and TRBJ1-1; D may be TRBD1 (5 bases). The germline V gene has CDR1 MGHRA and CDR2 YSYEKL. The CDR3 loop spans 15 amino acids. Between the trimmed V and J ends, which lost 6 bases and 6 bases, there was a span of 20 bases. The CDR3 region has the DNA TGCGCCAGCAGGTTCGGGGTGGCCCCGACAGCTGAAGCTTTCTTT. It translates to CASRFGVAPTAEAFF.

The table lists this clonotype with many counts. The gene calls are TRBV28 and TRBJ2-7; 7 bases agree with TRBD2. CDR1 and CDR2 (germline): MDHEN, SYDVKM. This CDR3 is 16 amino acids long. With V trimmed by 5 bases and J by 0 bases, 10 bases remained unmatched. The CDR3 region has the DNA TGTGCCAGCAGTCCCCCCCTCGGCGGGGGCTCCTACGAGCAGTACTTC. Translation gives CASSPPLGGGSYEQYF.

The chain employs TRBV7-3 and TRBJ2-5, with D perhaps TRBD2 (6 bases). The CDR3 contains 16 residues. The germline CDR1 and CDR2 sequences are SGHTA and FQGTGA. The V end was cut by 4 bases, the J end by 2 bases, with 17 bases between. CDR3 region: CASSSSTLRGQETQYF. Written as DNA, the CDR3 is TGTGCCAGCAGCTCCTCTACTTTACGGGGGCAAGAGACCCAGTACTTC.

This clonotype appeared many times. The gene calls are TRBV11-1 and TRBJ2-5; D is unclear. The CDR3 runs 13 residues. The ends were cut back, 0 bases at V and 3 bases at J, with 5 bases in the middle. Germline assignment: CDR1 SGHAT and CDR2 FQDESV (reference sequence). The CDR3 region has the DNA TGTGCCAGCAGCTTAGCGCTAGAAGAGACCCAGTACTTC. Amino acids: CASSLALEETQYF.

This clonotype was counted many times. J is TRBJ2-7 and V is TRBV28; D not resolved. The CDR3 is 14 amino acids. The germline gives CDR1 MDHEN, CDR2 SYDVKM. V was trimmed by 3 bases and J by 0 bases, leaving 9 bases between them. The CDR3 coding sequence is TGTGCCAGCAGTTTCCGCGATGTCTCCTACGAGCAGTACTTC. Translating gives CASSFRDVSYEQYF.

This clonotype was seen ten or more times. V is TRBV6-1 and J is TRBJ1-5; possible D gene TRBD1, 6 bases. This CDR3 comprises 13 residues. From germline, CDR1 is MNHNS and CDR2 SASEGT. The ends were cut back, 5 bases at V and 6 bases at J, with 11 bases in the middle. The CDR3 protein is CASSSTGIQPQHF. The CDR3 DNA is TGTGCCAGCAGTTCTACAGGGATTCAGCCCCAGCATTTT.

This clonotype was recorded at least ten times. The chain joins TRBV6-6 to TRBJ1-4; no firm D call. The V and J ends lost 2 bases and 4 bases respectively, with 17 bases between them. Germline CDR1 and CDR2: MNHNY and SVGAGI (reference sequence). The CDR3 is made up of 17 amino acids. The CDR3 region is CASSYGPEEAINEKLFF. Here the CDR3 DNA reads TGTGCCAGCAGTTACGGCCCGGAGGAGGCCATTAATGAAAAACTGTTTTTT.

This clonotype has just a few counts. The J gene is TRBJ2-2, the V gene TRBV20-1, with TRBD1 identical over 8 bases. Germline CDR1 and CDR2: DFQATT and SNEGSKA (reference sequence). There are 16 residues in the CDR3. V shed 2 bases and J 1 base; nucleotides not matched to a gene: 6. Written as DNA, the CDR3 is TGCAGTGCTAGACTTCCGGGACAGGAGAACACCGGGGAGCTGTTTTTT. Translating gives CSARLPGQENTGELFF.

The chain links TRBV6-2 or TRBV6-3 to TRBJ1-2; 9 bases fit TRBD1. Germline trimming cut 1 base from V and 3 bases from J; bases unmatched to any gene: 12. In germline, CDR1 is MNHEY, CDR2 SVGEGT. The CDR3 is 18 residues long. The CDR3 loop reads CASSYLRPGQGFDYGYTF. As DNA, the CDR3 is TGTGCCAGCAGTTACTTGAGACCGGGACAGGGCTTCGACTATGGCTACACCTTC.

This clonotype has ten or more counts. This chain links TRBV20-1 with TRBJ2-1; 13 bases are shared with TRBD2. Trimming cost V 4 bases and J 0 bases; bases outside gene matches: 9. The germline gives CDR1 DFQATT, CDR2 SNEGSKA (reference sequence). There are 18 residues in the CDR3. The CDR3 DNA sequence: TGCAGTGCTACGCCGGGACTAGCGGGGACTAGCTCCTACAATGAGCAGTTCTTC. This translates into CSATPGLAGTSSYNEQFF.

The V gene is TRBV5-1, the J gene TRBJ2-3; 10 bases fit TRBD2. The germline V gene has CDR1 SGHRS and CDR2 YFSETQ. V dropped 1 base and J dropped 4; count of bases not matched to a gene: 6. The CDR3 totals 16 residues. The DNA for the CDR3 is TGCGCCAGCAGCTTGAAAGCTAGCGGGAGTTCAGATACGCAGTATTTT. Translated: CASSLKASGSSDTQYF.

This clonotype was counted at least ten times. The chain joins TRBV5-1 to TRBJ1-6, with no clear D. In germline, CDR1 is SGHRS, CDR2 YFSETQ. The V end was cut by 0 bases, the J end by 7 bases, with 11 bases between. CDR3 length equals 15 residues. The CDR3 region is CASSLVARINSPLHF. CDR3 DNA sequence: TGCGCCAGCAGCTTGGTCGCCAGAATCAATTCACCCCTCCACTTT. Combining the CDR3 with reference TRBV5-1 and TRBJ1-6 gives the whole variable domain KAGVTQTPRYLIKTRGQQVTLSCSPISGHRSVSWYQQTPGQGLQFLFEYFSETQRNKGNFPGRFSGRQFSNSRSEMNVSTLELGDSALYLCASSLVARINSPLHFGNGTRLTVT.